The following is a TCR beta chain sequence with its context. Other DNA sequences in this sample translate to the same CDR3. The record originates from a study of shared clonotypes between healthy human individuals. Terminally differentiated effector memory CD45RA+ cells were excluded from the naive CD8 cells, which were CD45RO-negative and positively selected for CCR7. Profiled with immunoSEQ multiplex PCR; TCRdb holds only in-frame clones, not every one. The data contain hundreds of thousands of clones, 85% to 95% of them singletons. The specimen was naive CD8+ T cells sorted from blood. The sequence derives from a woman younger than 45 in good health.

The CDR3 bases are TGTGCCAGCAGCCCCCCGGGCGGTGGGGAGACCCAGTACTTC. Its translation: CASSPPGGGETQYF. The chain recombines TRBV7-9 with TRBJ2-5; no clear D gene. Trimming took 5 bases from V and 5 from J, leaving 15 bases between them. There are 14 residues in the CDR3. The germline CDR1 and CDR2 sequences are SEHNR and FQNEAQ (reference sequence).